This T cell receptor beta chain was recovered during a study of early T cells in non-severe SARS-CoV-2 infection. The CDR3 length is 16 residues. J lost 3 bases, V lost 8 bases, and 13 bases had no gene match. Germline V gene lookup returns CDR1 MDHEN and CDR2 SYDVKM. MiXCR, run by TCRdb on the 5' RACE reads, gives a single entry per CDR3 protein. There are tens of thousands of distinct CDR3 sequences in the sample; over 13% occur only once, and under 4% lies in the top ten. General study findings and limits: Reliance on VDJdb matching favored anti-spike CD8 responses; private and CD4 specificities were missed.

As to this clonotype: What it recognizes is unknown.

The sample was whole blood. The sequence was collected from an adult who was a healthcare worker with PCR-confirmed SARS-CoV-2 infection or an uninfected control (not recorded which). The rearrangement uses TRBV28 and TRBJ2-1, with 7 bases lining up with TRBD2. The CDR3 loop is CASFPPVGGDYNEQFF. The CDR3 DNA is TGTGCCAGCTTCCCCCCGGTGGGAGGGGACTACAATGAGCAGTTCTTC.